The clone carrying this TCR beta chain was picked up many times. In TCRdb, the 5' RACE reads were re-called with MiXCR into one record per CDR3 protein. Among just over 40,000 distinct CDR3 sequences listed, 3.5% to 5.5% were seen once. This specimen comes from a study of T cells of healthy individuals. The CDR3 spans 14 residues. Trimming pared 5 bases from V and 3 bases from J, leaving 13 bases between. Germline loops: CDR1 LNHNV, CDR2 YYDKDF (reference sequence). This receptor was obtained from a human donor in good health. The chain has TRBV15 and TRBJ1-2; D might be TRBD1 (5 bases). The CDR3 sequence: CATSLPGRDYGYTF. The CDR3 DNA follows: TGTGCCACCAGCCTGCCAGGGAGGGACTATGGCTACACCTTC.